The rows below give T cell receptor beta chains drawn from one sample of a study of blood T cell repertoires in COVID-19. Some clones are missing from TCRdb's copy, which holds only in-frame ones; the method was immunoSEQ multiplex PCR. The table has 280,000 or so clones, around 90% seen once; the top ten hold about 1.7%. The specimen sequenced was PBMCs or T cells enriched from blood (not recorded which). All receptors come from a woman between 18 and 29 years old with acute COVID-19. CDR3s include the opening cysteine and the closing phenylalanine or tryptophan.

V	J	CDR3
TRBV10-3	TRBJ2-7	CAISDAGTSGRVSEQYF
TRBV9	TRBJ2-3	CASSVSGRNADTQYF
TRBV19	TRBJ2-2	CATQWTSGLFTGELFF
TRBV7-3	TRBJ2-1	CASSPLGSGRSAEQFF
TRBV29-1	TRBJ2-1	CSARTAIQEQFF
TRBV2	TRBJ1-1	CASSQDRGPEAFF
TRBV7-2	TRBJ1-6	CASSYGGRQGPNSPLHF
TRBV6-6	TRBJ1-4	CASRNRDYNEKLFF
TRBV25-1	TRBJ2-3	CASSDGRAGTDTQYF
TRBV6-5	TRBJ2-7	CASSYSGAGGSYEQYF
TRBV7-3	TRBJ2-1	CASSPRALAGGSDEQFF
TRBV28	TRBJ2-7	CASRGVGGSSYEQYF
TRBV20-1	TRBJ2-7	CSASGGSSYEQYF
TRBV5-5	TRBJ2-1	CASSLAGPTVTSATYNEQFF
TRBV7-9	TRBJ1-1	CASSETASNTEAFF
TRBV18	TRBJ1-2	CASSPDRAHYGYTF
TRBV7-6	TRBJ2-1	CASSFQTSQEQFF
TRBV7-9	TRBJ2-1	CASSLGVYEQFF
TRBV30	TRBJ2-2	CAWSVFGAGELFF
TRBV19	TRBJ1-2	CASSAGIYGYTF
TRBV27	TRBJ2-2	CASRPNGPQGINTGELFF
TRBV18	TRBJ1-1	CASSRRQDTEAFF
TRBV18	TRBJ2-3	CASSPGQPSTDTQYF
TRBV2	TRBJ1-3	CASSFQGWGNTIYF
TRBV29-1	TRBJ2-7	CSVEAGTGAYEQYF
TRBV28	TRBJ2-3	CASSFYQKSTDTQYF
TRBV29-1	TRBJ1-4	CSVEDRGSNEKLFF
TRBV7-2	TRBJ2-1	CASSLGGVSYNEQFF
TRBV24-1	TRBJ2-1	CATRGTSGSNEQFF
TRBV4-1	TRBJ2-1	CASSQDQDGPPYNEQFF
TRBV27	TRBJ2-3	CASSQLQRRGGADTQYF
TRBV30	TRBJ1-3	CAWSSFAVGNTIYF
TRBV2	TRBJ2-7	CASSDVTTGRYEQYF
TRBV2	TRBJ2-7	CASSETEVGEQYF
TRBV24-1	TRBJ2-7	CATIARTAHSYEQYF
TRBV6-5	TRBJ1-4	CASRRTRAQGEKLFF